The source of this T cell receptor beta chain is a study of blood T cell repertoires in COVID-19. The wider study: Italy, Spain and the United States were the sources of the convalescent and acute COVID-19 samples. Sample material is recorded as cDNA or gDNA derived from T cells, B-cell-depleted T cells, or PBMCs.

From germline, CDR1 is MNHEY and CDR2 SVGAGI. Trimming took off 8 bases at V and 2 bases at J, with 12 bases between the two ends. The CDR3 totals 13 residues. Assay: immunoSEQ multiplex PCR; the TCRdb copy retains only in-frame clones and omits some. The sample lists around 99,000 clones; roughly 85% were seen once. The TCR comes from a woman aged 60-75 years with acute or convalescent COVID-19. The sample was peripheral blood. The V and J genes are TRBV6-5 and TRBJ1-2; perhaps TRBD1 as D (5 bases). CDR3 in DNA: TGTGCCAGCGGCAGGGCAGGAAACTATGGCTACACCTTC. As protein: CASGRAGNYGYTF.